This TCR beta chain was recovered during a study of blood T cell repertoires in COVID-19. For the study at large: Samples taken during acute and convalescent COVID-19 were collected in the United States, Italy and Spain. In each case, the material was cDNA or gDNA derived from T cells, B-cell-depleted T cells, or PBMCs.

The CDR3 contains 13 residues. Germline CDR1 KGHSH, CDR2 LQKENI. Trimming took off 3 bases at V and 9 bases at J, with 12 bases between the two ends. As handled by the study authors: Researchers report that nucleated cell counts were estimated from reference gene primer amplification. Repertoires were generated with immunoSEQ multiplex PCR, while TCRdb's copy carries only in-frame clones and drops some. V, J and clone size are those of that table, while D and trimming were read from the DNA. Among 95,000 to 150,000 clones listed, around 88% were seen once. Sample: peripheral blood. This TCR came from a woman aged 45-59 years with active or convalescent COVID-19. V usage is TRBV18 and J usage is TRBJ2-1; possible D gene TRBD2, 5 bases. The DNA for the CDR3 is TGTGCCAGCTCACCCCGGCGGGTTGGTGAGCAGTTCTTC. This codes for CASSPRRVGEQFF.